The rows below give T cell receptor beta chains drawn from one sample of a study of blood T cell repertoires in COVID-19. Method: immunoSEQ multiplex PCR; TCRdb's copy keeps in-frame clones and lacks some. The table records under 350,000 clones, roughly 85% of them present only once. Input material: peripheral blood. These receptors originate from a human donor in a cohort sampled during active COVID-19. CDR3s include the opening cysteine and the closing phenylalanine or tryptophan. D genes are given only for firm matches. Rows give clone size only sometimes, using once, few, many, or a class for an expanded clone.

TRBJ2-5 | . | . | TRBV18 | CASSAGETQYF | TGTGCCAGCTCCGCGGGGGAGACCCAGTACTTC
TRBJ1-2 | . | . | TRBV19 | CASTSNDGGYYGYTF | TGTGCCAGTACCTCAAATGACGGGGGGTACTATGGCTACACCTTC
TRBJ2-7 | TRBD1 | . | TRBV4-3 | CASSQEGTGYEQYF | TGCGCCAGCAGCCAAGAAGGGACAGGCTACGAGCAGTACTTC
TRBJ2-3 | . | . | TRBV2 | CASSARVGTDTQYF | TGTGCCAGCAGTGCCCGGGTGGGCACAGATACGCAGTATTTT
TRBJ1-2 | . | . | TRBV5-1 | CASSLAPGNYGYTF | TGCGCCAGCAGCTTGGCCCCAGGGAACTATGGCTACACCTTC
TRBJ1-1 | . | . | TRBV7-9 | CASSLPDRNTEAFF | TGTGCCAGCAGCCTACCGGACAGAAACACTGAAGCTTTCTTT
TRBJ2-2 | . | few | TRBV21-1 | CASGDTGELFF | TGTGCTAGCGGAGACACCGGGGAGCTGTTTTTT
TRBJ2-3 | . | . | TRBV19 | CASSPEGLGTDTQYF | TGTGCCAGTAGTCCGGAGGGGCTGGGTACAGATACGCAGTATTTT
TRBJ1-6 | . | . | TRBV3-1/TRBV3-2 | CASSSVWNSPLHF | TGTGCCAGCAGTTCAGTTTGGAATTCACCCCTCCACTTT
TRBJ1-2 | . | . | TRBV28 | CASIGREPLYGYTF | TGTGCCAGCATTGGGCGTGAACCACTGTATGGCTACACCTTC
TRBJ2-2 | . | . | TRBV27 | CASSLGATSTGELFF | TGTGCCAGCAGTTTGGGGGCTACAAGTACCGGGGAGCTGTTTTTT
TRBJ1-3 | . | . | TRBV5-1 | CASSPPTGAGNTIYF | TGCGCCAGCAGCCCGCCGACAGGTGCTGGAAACACCATATATTTT
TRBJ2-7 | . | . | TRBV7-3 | CASSLIRAGQHEQYF | TGTGCCAGCAGCTTAATTAGGGCAGGGCAACACGAGCAGTACTTC
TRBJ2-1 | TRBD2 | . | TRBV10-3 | CAISESTSALGGNEQFF | TGTGCCATCAGTGAGTCGACTAGCGCGTTAGGGGGGAATGAGCAGTTCTTC
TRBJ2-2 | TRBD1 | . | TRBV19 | CASSIRQGAWTGELFF | TGTGCCAGTAGTATTCGACAGGGGGCCTGGACCGGGGAGCTGTTTTTT
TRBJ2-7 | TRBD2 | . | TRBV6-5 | CASSRGREGTQQYF | TGTGCCAGCAGTCGCGGCAGGGAGGGGACTCAACAGTACTTC
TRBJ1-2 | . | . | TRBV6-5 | CASRPVRDYGYTF | TGTGCCAGCAGACCGGTGAGGGACTATGGCTACACCTTC
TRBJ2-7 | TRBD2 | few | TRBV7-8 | CASSLREGLYEQYF | TGTGCCAGCAGCTTAAGGGAGGGCCTCTACGAGCAGTACTTC
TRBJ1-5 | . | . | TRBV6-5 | CASSRTVGPNQPQHF | TGTGCCAGCAGCAGAACCGTTGGTCCCAATCAGCCCCAGCATTTT
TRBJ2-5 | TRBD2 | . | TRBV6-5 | CASSRGLAGQETQYF | TGTGCCAGCAGTCGAGGACTAGCGGGCCAAGAGACCCAGTACTTC
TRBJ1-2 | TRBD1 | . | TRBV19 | CASTSRQGLPYGYTF | TGTGCCAGTACCTCACGACAGGGGCTCCCCTATGGCTACACCTTC
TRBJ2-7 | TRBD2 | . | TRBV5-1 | CASSSYSGGSYEQYF | TGCGCCAGCAGCTCCTACAGCGGGGGGTCCTACGAGCAGTACTTC
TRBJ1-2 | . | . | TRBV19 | CASSKDQGVYGYTF | TGTGCCAGTAGTAAAGATCAGGGCGTCTATGGCTACACCTTC
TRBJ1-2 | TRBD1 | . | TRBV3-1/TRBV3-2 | CASSQDGTGNYGYTF | TGTGCCAGCAGCCAAGACGGGACAGGGAACTATGGCTACACCTTC
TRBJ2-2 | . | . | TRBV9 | CASSTAAGELFF | TGTGCCAGCAGCACAGCGGCCGGGGAGCTGTTTTTT
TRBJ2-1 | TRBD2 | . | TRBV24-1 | CARGSGGSSYNEQFF | TGTGCCAGGGGGAGCGGGGGGAGCTCCTACAATGAGCAGTTCTTC
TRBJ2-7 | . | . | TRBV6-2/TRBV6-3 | CASSPSLVEQYF | TGTGCCAGCAGTCCGAGTCTAGTCGAGCAGTACTTC
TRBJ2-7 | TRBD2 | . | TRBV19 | CASRTSGTSYEQYF | TGTGCCAGCCGGACTAGCGGGACCTCCTACGAGCAGTACTTC
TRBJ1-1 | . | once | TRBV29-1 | CSVGKLSSGDTEAFF | TGCAGCGTTGGGAAGCTTTCGAGCGGGGACACTGAAGCTTTCTTT
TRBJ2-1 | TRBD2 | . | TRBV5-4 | CASSLRLAGGDEQFF | TGTGCCAGCAGCTTGAGACTAGCGGGAGGGGATGAGCAGTTCTTC
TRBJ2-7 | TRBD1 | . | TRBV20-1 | CSAPDREGQYF | TGCAGTGCCCCGGACAGGGAAGGGCAGTACTTC
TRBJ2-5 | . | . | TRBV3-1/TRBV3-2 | CASSPQRDQETQYF | TGTGCCAGCAGCCCTCAGCGGGACCAAGAGACCCAGTACTTC
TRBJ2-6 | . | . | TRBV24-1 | CATSPQVGANVLTF | TGTGCCACCAGTCCACAAGTAGGGGCCAACGTCCTGACTTTC
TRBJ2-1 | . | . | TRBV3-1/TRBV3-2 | CASSQGTGSSYNEQFF | TGTGCCAGCAGCCAAGGGACGGGAAGCTCCTACAATGAGCAGTTCTTC
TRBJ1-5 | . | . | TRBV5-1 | CASSLYSNQPQHF | TGCGCCAGCAGCTTGTATAGCAATCAGCCCCAGCATTTT
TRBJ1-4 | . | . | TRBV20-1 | CSASRQGGNEKLFF | TGCAGTGCTAGTCGCCAGGGTGGGAATGAAAAACTGTTTTTT
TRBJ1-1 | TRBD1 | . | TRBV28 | CASSPRTGRNTEAFF | TGTGCCAGCAGCCCTAGGACAGGGAGGAACACTGAAGCTTTCTTT
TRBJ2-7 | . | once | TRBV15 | CATSRGKTRNLEQYF | TGTGCCACCAGCAGGGGGAAAACTAGAAATCTCGAGCAGTACTTC
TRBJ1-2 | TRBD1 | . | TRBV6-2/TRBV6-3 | CASSPGTGIGYTF | TGTGCCAGCAGTCCCGGGACAGGGATTGGCTACACCTTC
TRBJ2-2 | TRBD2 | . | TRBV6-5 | CASSYSGLAGGELFF | TGTGCCAGCAGTTACTCAGGACTAGCGGGAGGGGAGCTGTTTTTT
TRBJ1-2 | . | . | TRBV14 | CASSQRILDRGYTF | TGTGCCAGCAGCCAACGAATCCTCGACAGGGGCTACACCTTC
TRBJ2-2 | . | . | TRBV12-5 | CASGLVTGSTGELFF | TGTGCTAGTGGTTTGGTAACAGGGAGCACCGGGGAGCTGTTTTTT